Below, one TCR beta chain is given with its context. Trimming removed 5 bases from V and 7 bases from J, with 14 bases in between. There are 14 residues in the CDR3. CDR1 is SEHNR, CDR2 FQNEAQ, per germline (reference sequence). The source of the sample is a study of T-cell reconstitution after alpha-beta-depleted transplantation in children. The library targeted TCRbeta and was prepared with unique molecular identifiers. In TCRdb, the PCR reads were re-called with MiXCR into one record per CDR3 protein. The sample holds about 690,000 distinct CDR3 sequences; over 15% are singletons and the top ten take under 1.2%.

The chain links TRBV7-9 to TRBJ2-2; D is undetermined. Sample: PBMCs from the stem cell graft donor, taken from the stem cell graft. The clonotype originates from a human donor who donated a stem cell graft to a child with acute myeloid leukemia. CDR3 loop: CASSPMILGGELFF. For the CDR3, the DNA is TGTGCCAGCAGCCCCATGATTCTGGGCGGGGAGCTGTTTTTT.